The clone carrying this T cell receptor beta chain came up a few times. Its antigen is still unknown. The data are from a study of T-cell memory formation after mild COVID-19. Findings and caveats of the study: Some responding clones appeared in pre-infection memory, suggesting cross-reactive memory joined.

The TCR alpha and TCR beta cDNA libraries, bearing sample barcodes and UMIs, were generated by 5'RACE using constant-segment primers. TCRdb independently ran MiXCR on the 5' RACE reads; one entry per CDR3 protein. This table has 250,000 to 400,000 distinct CDR3 sequences, roughly an eighth appearing once. The length of the CDR3 is 16 residues. With V trimmed by 4 bases and J by 3 bases, 10 bases remained unmatched. Germline CDR1 and CDR2: SGHRS and YFSETQ. The sequenced sample consisted of PBMCs or a T cell subset sorted from them (not recorded which). J is TRBJ2-5 and V is TRBV5-1; 9 bases are a match to TRBD1. The source is a man between 18 and 29 years old who had mild COVID-19 (a few samples of this study predate the infection). Cell type and time point are not known. CDR3 nucleotides: TGCGCCAGCAGCCACCCCGGGACAGGGCCCAAAGAGACCCAGTACTTC. Amino acid sequence: CASSHPGTGPKETQYF.